The subject of this entry is one T cell receptor (beta chain). These data originate in a study of blood T cell repertoires in COVID-19. Study-level background: Both acute and convalescent COVID-19 samples were obtained from the United States, Italy and Spain. T cells, B-cell-depleted T cells, or PBMCs provided the cDNA or gDNA that served as material.

This CDR3 has 15 residues. Trimming shortened V by 8 bases and J by 1 base, and 17 bases separated the two germline ends. The germline V gene encodes CDR1 MDHEN and CDR2 SYDVKM. In the authors' methods: Using reference gene primer amplification, nucleated cell counts were estimated. The table came from immunoSEQ multiplex PCR; TCRdb's copy has only in-frame clones and leaves some out. V, J and clone size are taken as reported in that table, and D and trimming were inferred from the DNA itself. The table has 290,000 or so clones, roughly 86% seen once. The TCR comes from a man aged 65 to 85 with acute or convalescent COVID-19. This chain links TRBV28 with TRBJ1-1, with D unclear. The sample was peripheral blood. The CDR3 protein is CASYKVGSQNTEAFF. The CDR3 nucleotides read TGTGCCAGCTATAAGGTGGGCAGCCAGAACACTGAAGCTTTCTTT. The full variable domain, rest sourced from reference TRBV28 and TRBJ1-1, is DVKVTQSSRYLVKRTGEKVFLECVQDMDHENMFWYRQDPGLGLRLIYFSYDVKMKEKGDIPEGYSVSREKKERFSLILESASTNQTSMYLCASYKVGSQNTEAFFGQGTRLTVV.